This T cell receptor (beta chain) was identified during a study of T cells in tumors after PD-1 blockade. Overall study context: Patients received pembrolizumab 200 mg every 3 weeks or cemiplimab 350 mg every 2 weeks. Some patients also took daily vismodegib 150 mg during anti-PD-1 treatment. On average, peripheral blood gave 113,528 TCR templates and 33,000 or so unique clonotypes.

Germline V gene sequence: CDR1 SGHKS, CDR2 YYEKEE (reference sequence). The CDR3 consists of 16 residues. V gave up 0 bases and J gave up 0 bases, with 13 bases separating them. Here immunoSEQ multiplex PCR was the method, and the copy in TCRdb shows in-frame clones only, minus some. Of 20,000 to 25,000 clones in the sample, over 75% were seen once. Specimen: PBMCs, collected before anti-PD-1 treatment. This receptor was identified in a human donor with basal cell carcinoma. The rearrangement links TRBV5-5 to TRBJ2-7, with D unclear. The CDR3 DNA is TGTGCCAGCAGCTTGGCCATGATGTGGCCCTCCTACGAGCAGTACTTC. This translates into CASSLAMMWPSYEQYF.